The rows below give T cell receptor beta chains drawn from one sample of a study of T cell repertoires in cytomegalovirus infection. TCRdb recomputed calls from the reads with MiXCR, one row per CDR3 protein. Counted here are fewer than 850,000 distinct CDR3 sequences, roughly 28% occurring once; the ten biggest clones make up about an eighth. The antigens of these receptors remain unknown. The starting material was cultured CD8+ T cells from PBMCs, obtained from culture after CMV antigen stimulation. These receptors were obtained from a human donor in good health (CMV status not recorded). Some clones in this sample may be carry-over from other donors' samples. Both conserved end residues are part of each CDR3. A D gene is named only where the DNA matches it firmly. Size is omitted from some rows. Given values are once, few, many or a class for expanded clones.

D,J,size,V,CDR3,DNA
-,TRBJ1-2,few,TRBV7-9,CASSGPSGYTF,TGTGCCAGCAGCGGGCCTAGTGGCTACACCTTC
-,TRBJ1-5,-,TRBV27,CASSLSGSGRNQPQHF,TGTGCCAGCAGTTTATCAGGTTCAGGGCGCAATCAGCCCCAGCATTTT
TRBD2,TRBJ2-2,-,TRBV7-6,CASSFTSGGPDNTGELFF,TGTGCCAGCAGCTTTACTAGCGGGGGGCCTGATAACACCGGGGAGCTGTTTTTT
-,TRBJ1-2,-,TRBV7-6,CAIGAGGGGYTF,TGTGCTATCGGCGCGGGGGGCGGCGGCTACACCTTC
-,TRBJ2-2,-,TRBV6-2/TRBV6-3,CASTLSVTGELFF,TGTGCCAGCACCCTTAGCGTGACCGGGGAGCTGTTTTTT
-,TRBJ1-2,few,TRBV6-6,CASSSIPFQGFEGYTF,TGTGCCAGCAGCTCTATCCCATTCCAGGGTTTTGAGGGCTACACCTTC
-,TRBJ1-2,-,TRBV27,CASRNIVDSLPYGYTF,TGTGCCAGCAGAAATATCGTGGACAGCCTCCCCTATGGCTACACCTTC
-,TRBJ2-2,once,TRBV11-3,CASSQETTGELFF,TGTGCCAGCAGCCAAGAGACCACCGGGGAGCTGTTTTTT
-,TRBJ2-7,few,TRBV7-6,CASSFMGSPYEQYF,TGTGCCAGCAGCTTTATGGGGTCACCCTACGAGCAGTACTTC
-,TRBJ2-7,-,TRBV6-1,CASRLLLEDSSYEQYF,TGTGCCAGCAGGCTATTACTTGAAGACAGCTCCTACGAGCAGTACTTC
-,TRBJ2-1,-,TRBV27,CASSPPVRHNEQFF,TGTGCCAGCAGCCCCCCGGTTCGGCACAATGAGCAGTTCTTC
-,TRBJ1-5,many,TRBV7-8,CASSLDSYSNQPQHF,TGTGCCAGCAGCCTTGACAGCTATAGCAATCAGCCCCAGCATTTT